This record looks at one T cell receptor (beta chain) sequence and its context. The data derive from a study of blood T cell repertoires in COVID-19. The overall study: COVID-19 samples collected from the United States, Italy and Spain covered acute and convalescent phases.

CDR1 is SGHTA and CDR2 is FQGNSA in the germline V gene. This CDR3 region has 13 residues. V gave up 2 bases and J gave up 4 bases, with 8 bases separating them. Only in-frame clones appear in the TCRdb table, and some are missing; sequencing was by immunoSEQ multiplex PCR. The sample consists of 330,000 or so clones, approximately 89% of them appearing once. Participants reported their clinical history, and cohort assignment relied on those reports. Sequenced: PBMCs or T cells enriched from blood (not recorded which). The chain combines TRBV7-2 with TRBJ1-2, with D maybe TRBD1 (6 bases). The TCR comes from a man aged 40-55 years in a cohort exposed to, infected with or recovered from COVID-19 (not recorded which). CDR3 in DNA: TGTGCCAGCAGCTTACCACAGGGCTATGGCTACACCTTC. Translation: CASSLPQGYGYTF.